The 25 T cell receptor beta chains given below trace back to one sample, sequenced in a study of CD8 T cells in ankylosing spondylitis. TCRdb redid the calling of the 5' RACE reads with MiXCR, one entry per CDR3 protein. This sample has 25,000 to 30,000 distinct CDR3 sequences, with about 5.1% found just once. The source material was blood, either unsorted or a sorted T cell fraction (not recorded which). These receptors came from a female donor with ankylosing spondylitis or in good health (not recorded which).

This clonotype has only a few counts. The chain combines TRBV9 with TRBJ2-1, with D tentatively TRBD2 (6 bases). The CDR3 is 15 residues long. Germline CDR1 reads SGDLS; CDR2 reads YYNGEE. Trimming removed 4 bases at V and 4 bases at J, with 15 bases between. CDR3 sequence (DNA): TGTGCCAGCAGCTCCTCCGGGACTCCTTACAATGAGCAGTTCTTC. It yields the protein CASSSSGTPYNEQFF.

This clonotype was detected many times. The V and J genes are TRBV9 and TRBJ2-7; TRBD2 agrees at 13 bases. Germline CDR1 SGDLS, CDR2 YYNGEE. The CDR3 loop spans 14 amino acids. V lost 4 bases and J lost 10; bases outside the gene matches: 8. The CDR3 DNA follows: TGTGCCAGCAGCCCCGGGACTAGCGGGGAGAAACAGTACTTC. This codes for CASSPGTSGEKQYF.

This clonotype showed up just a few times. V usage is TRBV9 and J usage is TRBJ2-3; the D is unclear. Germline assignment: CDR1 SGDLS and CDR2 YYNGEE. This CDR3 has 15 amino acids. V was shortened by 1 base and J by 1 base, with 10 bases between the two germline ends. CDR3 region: CASSVNGHGTDTQYF. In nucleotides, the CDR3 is TGTGCCAGCAGCGTAAACGGCCATGGCACAGATACGCAGTATTTT.

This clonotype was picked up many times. CDR3 nucleotides: TGTGCCAGCAGCGTCCGGACAGGTTTTAATGAGCAGTTCTTC. Translating it yields CASSVRTGFNEQFF. The rearrangement uses TRBV9 and TRBJ2-1, with 7 bases lining up with TRBD1. Germline V lookup: CDR1 SGDLS, CDR2 YYNGEE. The J segment lost 7 bases and the V segment lost 2 bases, leaving 6 bases of the junction unmatched. This CDR3 region has 14 residues. Variable domain in full (rest from reference TRBV9 and TRBJ2-1): DSGVTQTPKHLITATGQRVTLRCSPRSGDLSVYWYQQSLDQGLQFLIQYYNGEERAKGNILERFSAQQFPDLHSELNLSSLELGDSALYFCASSVRTGFNEQFFGPGTRLTVL.

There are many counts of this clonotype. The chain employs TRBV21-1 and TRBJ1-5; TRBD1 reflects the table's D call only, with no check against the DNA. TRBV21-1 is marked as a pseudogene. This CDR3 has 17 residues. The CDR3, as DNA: TGTGCCAGCAGCAAAGCCGGGACAGGGGGCGCGGTTCAGCCCCAGCATTTT. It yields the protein CASSKAGTGGAVQPQHF.

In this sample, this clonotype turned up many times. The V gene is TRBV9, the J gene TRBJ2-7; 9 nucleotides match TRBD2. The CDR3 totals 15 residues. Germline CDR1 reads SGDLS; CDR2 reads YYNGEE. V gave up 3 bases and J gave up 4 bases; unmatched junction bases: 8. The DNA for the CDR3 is TGTGCCAGCAGCGCTAGCGGGGTGGGAACATACGAGCAGTACTTC. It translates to CASSASGVGTYEQYF.

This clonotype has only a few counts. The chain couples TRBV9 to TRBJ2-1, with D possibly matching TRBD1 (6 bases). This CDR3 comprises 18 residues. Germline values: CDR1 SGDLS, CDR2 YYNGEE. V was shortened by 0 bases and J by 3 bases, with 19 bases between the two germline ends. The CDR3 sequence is CASSVVPAAGVVYNEQFF. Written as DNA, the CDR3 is TGTGCCAGCAGCGTAGTTCCAGCCGCAGGGGTGGTCTACAATGAGCAGTTCTTC.

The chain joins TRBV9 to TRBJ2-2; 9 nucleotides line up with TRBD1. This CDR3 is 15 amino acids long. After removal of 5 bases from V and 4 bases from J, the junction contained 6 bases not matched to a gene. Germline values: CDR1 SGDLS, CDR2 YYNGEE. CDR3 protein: CASRAGQGITGELFF. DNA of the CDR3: TGTGCCAGCAGGGCGGGACAGGGAATCACCGGGGAGCTGTTTTTT.

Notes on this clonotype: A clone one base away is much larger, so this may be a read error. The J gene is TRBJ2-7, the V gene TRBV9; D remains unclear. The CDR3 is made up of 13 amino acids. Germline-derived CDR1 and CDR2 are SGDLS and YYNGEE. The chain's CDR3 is CTSSVEYSGEQYF. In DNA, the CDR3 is TGTACCAGCAGCGTAGAGTATTCGGGCGAGCAGTACTTC.

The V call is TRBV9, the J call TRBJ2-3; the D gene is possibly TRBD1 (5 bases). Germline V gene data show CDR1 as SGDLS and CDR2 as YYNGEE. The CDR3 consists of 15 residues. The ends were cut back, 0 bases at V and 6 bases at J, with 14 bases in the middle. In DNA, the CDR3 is TGTGCCAGCAGCGTAGGATGGTCCTACAGGGATACGCAGTATTTT. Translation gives CASSVGWSYRDTQYF.

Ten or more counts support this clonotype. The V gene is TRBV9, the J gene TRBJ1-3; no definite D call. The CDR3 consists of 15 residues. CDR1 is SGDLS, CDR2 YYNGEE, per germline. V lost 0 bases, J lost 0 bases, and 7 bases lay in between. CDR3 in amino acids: CASSVAPDSGNTIYF. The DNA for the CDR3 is TGTGCCAGCAGCGTAGCTCCCGACTCTGGAAACACCATATATTTT.

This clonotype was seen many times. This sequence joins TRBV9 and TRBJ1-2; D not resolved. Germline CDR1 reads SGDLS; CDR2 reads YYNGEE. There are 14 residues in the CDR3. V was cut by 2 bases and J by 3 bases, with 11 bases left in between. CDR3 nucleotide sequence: TGTGCCAGCAGCGTTAGCCAGGCGGACTATGGCTACACCTTC. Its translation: CASSVSQADYGYTF.

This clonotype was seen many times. The CDR3 DNA is TGTGCCAGCAGCGTAGCGGGAGGGCTTGAAGATACGCAGTATTTT. Translated, it gives CASSVAGGLEDTQYF. The chain is built from TRBV9 and TRBJ2-3; 8 bases fit TRBD2. Per the germline V gene, CDR1 is SGDLS and CDR2 is YYNGEE. J gave up 5 bases and V 0 bases, and 5 bases lay outside the gene matches. The CDR3 spans 15 residues.

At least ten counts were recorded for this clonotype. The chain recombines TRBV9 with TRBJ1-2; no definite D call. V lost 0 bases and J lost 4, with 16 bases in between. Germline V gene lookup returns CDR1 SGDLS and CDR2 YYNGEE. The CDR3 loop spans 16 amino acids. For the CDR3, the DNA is TGTGCCAGCAGCGTAGAATTCGCTCCCGGACCCTATGGCTACACCTTC. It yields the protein CASSVEFAPGPYGYTF.

The CDR3 region is CASSVASHPSTDTQYF. The DNA of the CDR3 is TGTGCCAGCAGCGTAGCCAGCCACCCTAGCACAGATACGCAGTATTTT. This chain uses TRBV9 with TRBJ2-3; D unresolved. Between the trimmed V and J ends, which lost 0 bases and 0 bases, there was a span of 11 bases. Germline V gene sequence: CDR1 SGDLS, CDR2 YYNGEE. The CDR3 is made up of 16 amino acids.

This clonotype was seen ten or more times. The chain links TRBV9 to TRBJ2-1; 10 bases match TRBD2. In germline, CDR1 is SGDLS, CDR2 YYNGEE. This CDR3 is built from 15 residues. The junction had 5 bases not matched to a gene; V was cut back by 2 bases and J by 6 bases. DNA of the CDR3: TGTGCCAGCAGCGTCTCAGCGGGGGGGCTCAATGAGCAGTTCTTC. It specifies CASSVSAGGLNEQFF.

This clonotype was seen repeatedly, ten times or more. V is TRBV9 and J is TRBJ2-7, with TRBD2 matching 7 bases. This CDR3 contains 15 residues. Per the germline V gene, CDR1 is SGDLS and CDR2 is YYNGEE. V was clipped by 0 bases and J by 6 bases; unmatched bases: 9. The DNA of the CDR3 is TGTGCCAGCAGCGTAGCTGGCGGGGGAATGGGCGAGCAGTACTTC. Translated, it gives CASSVAGGGMGEQYF.

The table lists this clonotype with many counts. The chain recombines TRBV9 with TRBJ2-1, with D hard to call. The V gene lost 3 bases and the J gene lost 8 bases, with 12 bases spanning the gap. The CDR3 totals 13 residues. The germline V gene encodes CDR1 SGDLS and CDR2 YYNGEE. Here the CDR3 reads CASSARARYEQFF. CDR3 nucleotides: TGTGCCAGCAGCGCCCGGGCCCGTTATGAGCAGTTCTTC.

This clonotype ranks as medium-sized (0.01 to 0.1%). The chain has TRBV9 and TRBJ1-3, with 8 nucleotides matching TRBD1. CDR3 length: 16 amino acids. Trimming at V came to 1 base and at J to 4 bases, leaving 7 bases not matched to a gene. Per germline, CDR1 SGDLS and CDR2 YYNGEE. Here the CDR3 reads CASSVTDRVKGNTIYF. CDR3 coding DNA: TGTGCCAGCAGCGTAACGGACAGGGTGAAGGGAAACACCATATATTTT.

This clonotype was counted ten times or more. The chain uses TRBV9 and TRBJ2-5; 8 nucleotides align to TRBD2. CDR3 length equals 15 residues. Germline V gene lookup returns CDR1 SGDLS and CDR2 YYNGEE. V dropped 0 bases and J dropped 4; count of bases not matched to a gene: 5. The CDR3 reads CASSVAGGPRETQYF. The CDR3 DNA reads TGTGCCAGCAGCGTAGCGGGAGGGCCTAGAGAGACCCAGTACTTC.

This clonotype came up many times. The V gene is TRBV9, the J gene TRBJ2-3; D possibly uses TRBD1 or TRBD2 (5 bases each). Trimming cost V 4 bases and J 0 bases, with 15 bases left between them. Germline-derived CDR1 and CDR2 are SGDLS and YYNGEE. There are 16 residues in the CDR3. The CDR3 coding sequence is TGTGCCAGCAGCCTGGGGACCCTCAGGAGCACAGATACGCAGTATTTT. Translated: CASSLGTLRSTDTQYF.

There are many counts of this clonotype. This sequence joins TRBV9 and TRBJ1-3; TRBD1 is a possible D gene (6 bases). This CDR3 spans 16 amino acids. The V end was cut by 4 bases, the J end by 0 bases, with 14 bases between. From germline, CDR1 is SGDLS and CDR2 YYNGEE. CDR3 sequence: CASSPRGGGSGNTIYF. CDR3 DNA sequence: TGTGCCAGCAGCCCCCGTGGAGGGGGCTCTGGAAACACCATATATTTT.

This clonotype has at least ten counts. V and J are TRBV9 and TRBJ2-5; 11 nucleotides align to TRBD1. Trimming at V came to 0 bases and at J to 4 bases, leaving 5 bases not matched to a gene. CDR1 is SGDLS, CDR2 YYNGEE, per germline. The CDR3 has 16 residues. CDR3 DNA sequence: TGTGCCAGCAGCGTAGAAGGACAGGGGGCTCGAGAGACCCAGTACTTC. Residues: CASSVEGQGARETQYF.

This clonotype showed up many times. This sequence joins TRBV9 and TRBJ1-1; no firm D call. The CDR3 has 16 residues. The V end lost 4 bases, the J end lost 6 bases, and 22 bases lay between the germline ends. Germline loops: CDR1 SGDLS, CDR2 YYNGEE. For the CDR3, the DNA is TGTGCCAGCAGCCCCCAGCAATCTATCTTAGGCGCTGAAGCTTTCTTT. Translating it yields CASSPQQSILGAEAFF. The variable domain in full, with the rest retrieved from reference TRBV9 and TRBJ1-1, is DSGVTQTPKHLITATGQRVTLRCSPRSGDLSVYWYQQSLDQGLQFLIQYYNGEERAKGNILERFSAQQFPDLHSELNLSSLELGDSALYFCASSPQQSILGAEAFFGQGTRLTVV.

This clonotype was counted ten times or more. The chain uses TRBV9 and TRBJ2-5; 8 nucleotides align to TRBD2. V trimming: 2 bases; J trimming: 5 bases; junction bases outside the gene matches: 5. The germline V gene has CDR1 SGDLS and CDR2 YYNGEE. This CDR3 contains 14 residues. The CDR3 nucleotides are TGTGCCAGCAGCGTCGGGGGGGCTAGTGAGACCCAGTACTTC. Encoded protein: CASSVGGASETQYF. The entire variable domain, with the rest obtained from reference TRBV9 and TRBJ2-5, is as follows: DSGVTQTPKHLITATGQRVTLRCSPRSGDLSVYWYQQSLDQGLQFLIQYYNGEERAKGNILERFSAQQFPDLHSELNLSSLELGDSALYFCASSVGGASETQYFGPGTRLLVL.